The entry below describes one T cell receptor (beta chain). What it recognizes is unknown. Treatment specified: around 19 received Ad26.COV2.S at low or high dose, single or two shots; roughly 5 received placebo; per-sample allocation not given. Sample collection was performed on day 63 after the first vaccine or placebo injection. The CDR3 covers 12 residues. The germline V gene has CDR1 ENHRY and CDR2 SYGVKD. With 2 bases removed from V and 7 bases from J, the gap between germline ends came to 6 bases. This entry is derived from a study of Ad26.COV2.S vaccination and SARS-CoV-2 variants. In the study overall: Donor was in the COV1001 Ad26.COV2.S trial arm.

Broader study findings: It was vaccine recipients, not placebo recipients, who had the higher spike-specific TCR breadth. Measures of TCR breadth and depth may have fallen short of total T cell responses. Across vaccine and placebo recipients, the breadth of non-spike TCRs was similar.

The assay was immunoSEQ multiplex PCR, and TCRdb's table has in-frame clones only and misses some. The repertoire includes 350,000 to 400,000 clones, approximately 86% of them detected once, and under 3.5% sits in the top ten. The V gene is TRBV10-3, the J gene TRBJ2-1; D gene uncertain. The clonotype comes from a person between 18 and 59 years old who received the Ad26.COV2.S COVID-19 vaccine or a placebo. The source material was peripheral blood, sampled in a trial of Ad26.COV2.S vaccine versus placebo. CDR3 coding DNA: TGTGCCATCAGTGAGCGAGGAAATGAGCAGTTCTTC. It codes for CAISERGNEQFF.